This T cell receptor beta chain was obtained from a study of neurological immune-mediated disorders. In this sample, this clonotype turned up many times. Trimming removed 4 bases from V and 3 bases from J, with 12 bases in between. Looked up from germline, CDR1 is SEHNR and CDR2 is FQNEAQ (reference sequence). There are 14 residues in the CDR3. TCRdb passed the 5' RACE reads through MiXCR, listing each CDR3 protein once. The profile shows approximately 82,000 distinct CDR3 sequences, about 14% of them singletons. This receptor was taken from a woman between 45 and 65 years old in good health. This chain connects TRBV7-9 to TRBJ1-1; D ambiguous. The sequencing input was PBMCs. CDR3 loop: CASSSRFEDTEAFF. CDR3 DNA sequence: TGTGCCAGCAGCTCGCGGTTTGAGGACACTGAAGCTTTCTTT.